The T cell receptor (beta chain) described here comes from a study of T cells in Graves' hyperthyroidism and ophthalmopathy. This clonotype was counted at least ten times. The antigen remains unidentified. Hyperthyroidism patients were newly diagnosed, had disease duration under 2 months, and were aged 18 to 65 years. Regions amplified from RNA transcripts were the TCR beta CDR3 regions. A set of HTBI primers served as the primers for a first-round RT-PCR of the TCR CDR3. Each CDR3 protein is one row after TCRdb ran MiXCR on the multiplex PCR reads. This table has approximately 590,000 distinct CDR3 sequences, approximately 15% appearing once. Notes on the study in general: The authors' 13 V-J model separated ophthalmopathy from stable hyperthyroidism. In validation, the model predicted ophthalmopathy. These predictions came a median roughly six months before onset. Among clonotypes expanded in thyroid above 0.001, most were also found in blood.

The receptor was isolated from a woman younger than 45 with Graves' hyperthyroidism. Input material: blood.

CDR3 in amino acids: CASSEFGAGSSYNEQFF. CDR3 DNA: TGTGCCAGCAGTGAATTTGGGGCAGGGAGCTCCTACAATGAGCAGTTCTTC. This chain connects TRBV6-1 to TRBJ2-1, with D perhaps TRBD1 or TRBD2 (5 bases each). The ends were cut back, 2 bases at V and 0 bases at J, with 14 bases in the middle. Germline CDR1 MNHNS, CDR2 SASEGT. The CDR3 loop spans 17 amino acids.